Sequencing of this T cell receptor (beta chain) was carried out in a study of T-cell reconstitution after alpha-beta-depleted transplantation in children. Unique molecular identifiers were incorporated during preparation of the TCRbeta library. TCRdb recomputed calls from the PCR reads with MiXCR, one row per CDR3 protein. The sample has roughly 570,000 distinct CDR3 sequences; over 20% are singletons. This clonotype was picked up a small number of times. Unmatched junction bases numbered 12, after V lost 2 bases and J lost 6 bases. CDR3 length: 16 residues. Germline lookup yields CDR1 MNHEY and CDR2 SVGAGI.

The chain joins TRBV6-5 to TRBJ1-1; 7 bases agree with TRBD1. The sequence was obtained from a boy younger than two with Wiskott-Aldrich syndrome, due to receive a stem cell transplant. Sequenced here: PBMCs, sampled before TCRalphabeta/CD19-depleted stem cell transplant. CDR3 region: CASSYDNLPGGAEAFF. The CDR3 nucleotides read TGTGCCAGCAGTTACGATAACCTTCCAGGGGGGGCTGAAGCTTTCTTT.